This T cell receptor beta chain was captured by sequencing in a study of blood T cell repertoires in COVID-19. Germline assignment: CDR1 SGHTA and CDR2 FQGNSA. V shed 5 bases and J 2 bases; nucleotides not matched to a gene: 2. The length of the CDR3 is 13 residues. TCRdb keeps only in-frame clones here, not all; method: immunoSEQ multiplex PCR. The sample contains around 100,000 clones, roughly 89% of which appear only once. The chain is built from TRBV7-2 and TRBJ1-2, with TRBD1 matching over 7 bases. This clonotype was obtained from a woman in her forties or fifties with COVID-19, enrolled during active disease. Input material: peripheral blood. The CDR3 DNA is TGTGCCAGCAGCACGACAGGGAACTATGGCTACACCTTC. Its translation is CASSTTGNYGYTF. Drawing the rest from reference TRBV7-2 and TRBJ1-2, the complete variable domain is GAGVSQSPSNKVTEKGKDVELRCDPISGHTALYWYRQSLGQGLEFLIYFQGNSAPDKSGLPSDRFSAERTGGSVSTLTIQRTQQEDSAVYLCASSTTGNYGYTFGSGTRLTVV.